Listed below are T cell receptor beta chains from one sample, sequenced in a study of blood T cell repertoires in COVID-19. Sequencing used immunoSEQ multiplex PCR; TCRdb keeps in-frame clones, though not all of them. The sample gives approximately 200,000 clones, approximately 88% of which show up once; around 3.6% is in the top ten. Sequencing was done on a sample of PBMCs or T cells enriched from blood (not recorded which). The source is a woman aged 25 to 45 who had been exposed to COVID-19. CDR3s include the opening cysteine and the closing phenylalanine or tryptophan. The order of the fields is D gene, V gene, clone size, J gene, CDR3 protein, CDR3 DNA. A D gene is named only where the DNA matches it firmly. Rows may omit the clone size; those that give it use once, few, many or a size class.

TRBD2	TRBV7-9	NA	TRBJ2-5	CASSSRTSGETQYF	TGTGCCAGCAGCTCCCGGACTAGTGGTGAGACCCAGTACTTC
NA	TRBV10-3	NA	TRBJ1-2	CASKEAAANYGYTF	TGTGCCTCCAAGGAGGCGGCAGCTAACTATGGCTACACCTTC
TRBD2	TRBV7-2	NA	TRBJ2-7	CASSSSSGSYEQYF	TGTGCCAGCAGCTCGTCTAGCGGCTCCTACGAGCAGTACTTC
NA	TRBV7-6	NA	TRBJ2-5	CASSLEPSEQETQYF	TGTGCCAGCAGCTTGGAACCTAGCGAACAAGAGACCCAGTACTTC
TRBD1	TRBV28	NA	TRBJ1-1	CATRGRGWNTEAFF	TGTGCCACCAGGGGGCGGGGATGGAACACTGAAGCTTTCTTT
TRBD1	TRBV24-1	NA	TRBJ1-6	CATSSGTGHAPLHF	TGTGCCACCAGTTCTGGGACAGGGCACGCACCCCTCCACTTT
NA	TRBV7-9	NA	TRBJ1-2	CASSLGENYGYTF	TGTGCCAGCAGCTTAGGGGAGAACTATGGCTACACCTTC
TRBD1	TRBV19	once	TRBJ1-6	CASNNIGTGVNGNSPLHF	TGTGCCAGTAACAACATTGGGACAGGGGTTAATGGAAATTCACCCCTCCACTTT
NA	TRBV13	NA	TRBJ2-7	CASSNHGRDRSYEQYF	TGTGCCAGCAGCAACCACGGCAGGGATCGCTCCTACGAGCAGTACTTC
NA	TRBV15	NA	TRBJ2-4	CATSSGARAKNIQYF	TGTGCCACCAGCAGTGGGGCAAGGGCCAAAAACATTCAGTACTTC
NA	TRBV5-4	once	TRBJ1-2	CASSLDVENYGYTF	TGTGCCAGCAGCTTGGATGTGGAGAACTATGGCTACACCTTC
TRBD1	TRBV7-9	NA	TRBJ1-4	CASSRQGVKEKLFF	TGTGCCAGCAGCCGACAGGGGGTTAAAGAAAAACTGTTTTTT
NA	TRBV10-3	NA	TRBJ2-7	CAISVQGYEQYF	TGTGCCATCAGTGTCCAGGGCTACGAGCAGTACTTC
NA	TRBV19	once	TRBJ2-7	CASSIRQAFSYEQYF	TGTGCCAGTAGTATTCGTCAGGCCTTTTCCTACGAGCAGTACTTC
TRBD2	TRBV6-5	once	TRBJ2-7	CASRPLTSGAYEQYF	TGTGCCAGCAGGCCATTGACTAGCGGAGCCTACGAGCAGTACTTC
TRBD1	TRBV13	NA	TRBJ2-5	CASSSRQGLSEETQYF	TGTGCCAGCAGCTCAAGACAGGGGTTATCAGAAGAGACCCAGTACTTC
NA	TRBV27	NA	TRBJ1-5	CASSLSKGGSQPQHF	TGTGCCAGCAGTTTATCGAAAGGGGGTAGTCAGCCCCAGCATTTT
TRBD1	TRBV5-1	once	TRBJ2-7	CASSPGQGAGEQYF	TGCGCCAGCAGCCCGGGACAGGGGGCGGGGGAGCAGTACTTC
TRBD2	TRBV7-9	NA	TRBJ2-1	CASSVLTSGINEQFF	TGTGCCAGCAGTGTTCTAACTAGCGGGATCAATGAGCAGTTCTTC
NA	TRBV19	NA	TRBJ1-5	CASSIRFNQPQHF	TGTGCCAGTAGTATTCGTTTCAATCAGCCCCAGCATTTT
NA	TRBV20-1	NA	TRBJ2-7	CSASKQGSYEQYF	TGCAGTGCTAGTAAACAGGGATCCTACGAGCAGTACTTC
NA	TRBV3-1/TRBV3-2	NA	TRBJ1-1	CASSPQAGRYAFF	TGTGCCAGCAGCCCGCAGGCGGGGAGGTACGCTTTCTTT
TRBD1	TRBV6-5	NA	TRBJ1-1	CASSWDRAPMNTEAFF	TGTGCCAGCAGTTGGGACAGGGCCCCAATGAACACTGAAGCTTTCTTT
NA	TRBV19	NA	TRBJ1-1	CASTQAGMNTEAFF	TGTGCCAGTACCCAGGCGGGAATGAACACTGAAGCTTTCTTT